This passage covers 22 T cell receptor beta chains from one sample sequenced in a study of blood T cell repertoires in COVID-19 (TCRdb year 2020). Library method: the immunoSEQ multiplex PCR assay. This is the immuneACCESS table as TCRdb keeps it, with only in-frame sequences that have V and J called. A part of the clones is gone; compared with another copy, unresolved V genes explain less than half, and the rest is unexplained. Recorded for this sample are under 200,000 clones; approximately 80% of them occurred a single time. The ten top clones hold 8% to 13% of the sample. The sample taken for sequencing was PBMCs or T cells enriched from blood (not recorded which). These receptors originate from a man over 45 who had recovered from COVID-19.

This chain uses TRBV3-1 (or the pseudogene TRBV3-2) with TRBJ1-2; D remains unclear. The ends were cut back, 4 bases at V and 8 bases at J, with 14 bases in the middle. This CDR3 region has 13 residues. Germline V gives CDR1 LGHDT, CDR2 YNNKEL (reference sequence). This CDR3 reads CASSPGMPTGYTF. The DNA of the CDR3 is TGTGCCAGCAGCCCCGGGATGCCTACGGGCTACACCTTC.

The chain employs TRBV4-2 and TRBJ1-1; tentatively, D is TRBD1 (5 bases). With 4 bases removed from V and 3 bases from J, the gap between germline ends came to 12 bases. Per germline, CDR1 LGHNA and CDR2 YNFKEQ. This CDR3 comprises 14 residues. The CDR3 nucleotides are TGTGCCAGCAGCCGGCAGGGTGGGTACACTGAAGCTTTCTTT. This sequence encodes CASSRQGGYTEAFF.

The CDR3 is CASSTGSLYGYTF. CDR3 coding DNA: TGTGCCAGCAGCACCGGGAGCCTCTATGGCTACACCTTC. V gene TRBV28 combines with J gene TRBJ1-2; D uncertain. The CDR3 totals 13 residues. Deletions cut 6 bases from V and 4 bases from J, with 12 bases between. From germline, CDR1 is MDHEN and CDR2 SYDVKM.

The chain joins TRBV28 to TRBJ2-2, with D hard to call. CDR3 length: 12 residues. CDR1 MDHEN and CDR2 SYDVKM come from the germline V gene. Trimming shortened V by 1 base and J by 9 bases, and 6 bases separated the two germline ends. In nucleotides, the CDR3 is TGTGCCAGCAGTTTATCGTCCCGGGAGCTGTTTTTT. This sequence encodes CASSLSSRELFF.

This chain uses TRBV3-1 (or the pseudogene TRBV3-2) with TRBJ2-2; tentatively, D is TRBD1 (6 bases). The CDR3 consists of 14 residues. V was shortened by 1 base and J by 4 bases, with 7 bases between the two germline ends. Germline values: CDR1 LGHDT, CDR2 YNNKEL (reference sequence). CDR3 region: CASSQGQATGELFF. The CDR3 coding sequence is TGTGCCAGCAGCCAAGGACAGGCCACCGGGGAGCTGTTTTTT.

This chain joins TRBV19 and TRBJ2-5; TRBD2 might be the D (6 bases). The CDR3 totals 14 residues. The germline V gene encodes CDR1 LNHDA and CDR2 SQIVND (reference sequence). The V gene lost 8 bases and the J gene lost 0 bases, with 13 bases spanning the gap. The CDR3 nucleotides are TGTGCCAGTGGACCGGGAGTCTACCAAGAGACCCAGTACTTC. Amino acids: CASGPGVYQETQYF.

The rearrangement links TRBV29-1 to TRBJ2-5, with unresolved D. This CDR3 region has 11 residues. Germline-derived CDR1 and CDR2 are SQVTM and ANQGSEA. V was clipped by 5 bases and J by 1 base, with 5 bases between them. CDR3 bases: TGCAGCGTTTCCAGCCAAGAGACCCAGTACTTC. This gives the protein CSVSSQETQYF.

The rearrangement links TRBV27 to TRBJ1-2, with D maybe TRBD1 (6 bases). CDR1 MNHEY and CDR2 SMNVEV come from the germline V gene (reference sequence). Trimming shortened V by 5 bases and J by 1 base, and 14 bases separated the two germline ends. This CDR3 spans 15 amino acids. CDR3 sequence (DNA): TGTGCCAGCAGTCTCTATACAGGGATTAACTATGGCTACACCTTC. Its protein product is CASSLYTGINYGYTF.

V and J are TRBV9 and TRBJ1-2, with 10 bases fitting TRBD1. This CDR3 comprises 16 residues. Per germline, CDR1 SGDLS and CDR2 YYNGEE. The trim removed 0 bases at V and 2 bases at J, leaving 4 bases unmatched. The CDR3 loop reads CASSVGQGAINYGYTF. The DNA for the CDR3 is TGTGCCAGCAGCGTAGGACAGGGGGCGATCAACTATGGCTACACCTTC.

V gene TRBV28 combines with J gene TRBJ1-1; possibly TRBD1 for D (6 bases). The CDR3 extends over 11 amino acids. Germline V gene sequence: CDR1 MDHEN, CDR2 SYDVKM. V lost 6 bases to trimming and J lost 7 bases, with 9 bases between them. DNA of the CDR3: TGTGCCAGCAGGAGGGGGATTGAAGCTTTCTTT. This codes for CASRRGIEAFF.

This clone turned up a few times. The junction and the germline gene differ at one end; a read error may be behind it. The rearrangement uses TRBV7-9 and TRBJ2-7; TRBD1 aligns across 7 bases. The germline V gene encodes CDR1 SEHNR and CDR2 FQNEAQ (reference sequence). The CDR3 has 12 residues. The CDR3 reads CASSLDAGGINF. The CDR3 region has the DNA TGTGCCAGCAGCTTAGACGCAGGGGGTATAAACTTC.

The CDR3 reads CASSLESYQETQYF. Written as DNA, the CDR3 is TGTGCCAGCAGCTTAGAATCGTACCAAGAGACCCAGTACTTC. The V call is TRBV7-9, the J call TRBJ2-5; D gene uncertain. V was trimmed by 1 base and J by 0 bases, leaving 6 bases between them. The germline CDR1 and CDR2 sequences are SEHNR and FQNEAQ (reference sequence). There are 14 residues in the CDR3.

The count of this clone is one. The chain combines TRBV20-1 with TRBJ2-4; D is perhaps TRBD2 (7 bases). Looked up from germline, CDR1 is DFQATT and CDR2 is SNEGSKA (reference sequence). The CDR3 has 15 residues. V was clipped by 3 bases and J by 0 bases, with 12 bases between them. The CDR3 protein is CSASTGGLAKNIQYF. The CDR3 DNA is TGCAGTGCTAGTACCGGGGGGCTAGCCAAAAACATTCAGTACTTC.

This chain joins TRBV12-3 or TRBV12-4 and TRBJ2-2; no clear D. V was shortened by 7 bases and J by 4 bases, with 7 bases between the two germline ends. The CDR3 sequence is 12 residues long. The CDR3 sequence is CASTSRTGELFF. CDR3 DNA sequence: TGTGCCAGCACTTCCCGCACCGGGGAGCTGTTTTTT.

J is TRBJ2-7 and V is TRBV6-5; 9 bases fit TRBD2. CDR1 MNHEY and CDR2 SVGAGI come from the germline V gene. V shed 5 bases, J shed 1 base, and the junction held 6 bases outside the gene matches. The CDR3 spans 15 residues. The CDR3 nucleotides are TGTGCCAGCAGTAAGCTAGCGGGACCTTCCTACGAGCAGTACTTC. Translating it yields CASSKLAGPSYEQYF.

This chain uses TRBV10-3 with TRBJ2-5; D is perhaps TRBD1 (5 bases). Germline assignment: CDR1 ENHRY and CDR2 SYGVKD. This CDR3 contains 14 residues. V lost 2 bases to trimming and J lost 1 base, with 8 bases between them. The CDR3 coding sequence is TGTGCCATCAGTGAGCAAGGGGTCCAAGAGACCCAGTACTTC. Encoded protein: CAISEQGVQETQYF.

This clone was detected a few times. The rearrangement uses TRBV7-9 and TRBJ1-2; D gene uncertain. V was pared by 2 bases and J by 2 bases, with 9 bases between. The CDR3 sequence is 14 residues long. Germline CDR1 reads SEHNR; CDR2 reads FQNEAQ (reference sequence). This chain's CDR3 is CASSLSSINYGYTF. CDR3 in DNA: TGTGCCAGCAGCTTATCCAGTATAAACTATGGCTACACCTTC. Together with reference TRBV7-9 and TRBJ1-2, the CDR3 gives the full variable domain: DTGVSQNPRHKITKRGQNVTFRCDPISEHNRLYWYRQTLGQGPEFLTYFQNEAQLEKSRLLSDRFSAERPKGSFSTLEIQRTEQGDSAMYLCASSLSSINYGYTFGSGTRLTVV.

The CDR3 region has the DNA TGTGCCTGGAGTCGACAGGGGGCGAAGGCTGAAGCTTTCTTT. Its translation is CAWSRQGAKAEAFF. The genes are TRBV30 and TRBJ1-1; 10 bases fit TRBD1. Germline values: CDR1 GTSNPN, CDR2 SVGIG (reference sequence). CDR3 length: 14 residues. V dropped 2 bases and J dropped 6; count of bases not matched to a gene: 6.

The rearrangement links TRBV19 to TRBJ1-6, with D tentatively TRBD1 (5 bases). The germline V gene has CDR1 LNHDA and CDR2 SQIVND (reference sequence). The CDR3 contains 16 residues. V was cut by 0 bases and J by 8 bases, with 14 bases left in between. The CDR3 sequence: CASSIDRTKLDSPLHF. In DNA form, the CDR3 reads TGTGCCAGTAGTATAGACCGGACAAAATTGGATTCACCCCTCCACTTT.

This chain connects TRBV7-2 to TRBJ1-1; D is uncertain. The germline CDR1 and CDR2 sequences are SGHTA and FQGNSA. The CDR3 consists of 13 residues. The ends were cut back, 5 bases at V and 3 bases at J, with 10 bases in the middle. CDR3 sequence (DNA): TGTGCCAGCAGCAGCCCGATACACACTGAAGCTTTCTTT. Translation: CASSSPIHTEAFF.

The CDR3 bases are TGTGCCAGCAGTCTCCCGGGACTCAAAGAGACCCAGTACTTC. Encoded protein: CASSLPGLKETQYF. The V gene is TRBV28, the J gene TRBJ2-5; D may be TRBD2 (6 bases). This CDR3 has 14 residues. Germline CDR1 and CDR2: MDHEN and SYDVKM. Trimming left V 5 bases short and J 3 bases short, with 13 bases between.

CDR3 residues: CASSYRTGKSTDTQYF. The CDR3 nucleotides read TGTGCCAGCAGCTATCGGACAGGGAAGAGCACAGATACGCAGTATTTT. The gene calls are TRBV7-8 and TRBJ2-3, with TRBD1 matching over 8 bases. In germline, CDR1 is SGHVS, CDR2 FQNEAQ. The CDR3 extends over 16 amino acids. Trimming at V came to 4 bases and at J to 0 bases, leaving 6 bases not matched to a gene. Using reference TRBV7-8 and TRBJ2-3 for the parts outside the CDR3, the full variable domain is GAGVSQSPRYKVAKRGQDVALRCDPISGHVSLFWYQQALGQGPEFLTYFQNEAQLDKSGLPSDRFFAERPEGSVSTLKIQRTQQEDSAVYLCASSYRTGKSTDTQYFGPGTRLTVL.